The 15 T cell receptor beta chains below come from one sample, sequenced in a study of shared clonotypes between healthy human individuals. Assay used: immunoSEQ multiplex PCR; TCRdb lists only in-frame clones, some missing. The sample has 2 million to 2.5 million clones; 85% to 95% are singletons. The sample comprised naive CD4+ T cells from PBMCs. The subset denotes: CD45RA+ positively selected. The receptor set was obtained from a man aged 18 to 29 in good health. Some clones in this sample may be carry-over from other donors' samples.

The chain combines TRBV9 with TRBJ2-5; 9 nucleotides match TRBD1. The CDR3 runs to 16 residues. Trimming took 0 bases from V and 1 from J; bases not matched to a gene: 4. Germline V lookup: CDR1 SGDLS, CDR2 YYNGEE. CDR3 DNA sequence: TGTGCCAGCAGCGTAGGGGGACAGGGTTTCCAAGAGACCCAGTACTTC. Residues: CASSVGGQGFQETQYF.

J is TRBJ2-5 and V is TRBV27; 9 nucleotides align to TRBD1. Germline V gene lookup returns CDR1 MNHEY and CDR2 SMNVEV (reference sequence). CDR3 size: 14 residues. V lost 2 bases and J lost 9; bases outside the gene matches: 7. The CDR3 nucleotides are TGTGCCAGCAGTTTAGCGGGACAGGGATCTTCCCAGTACTTC. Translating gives CASSLAGQGSSQYF.

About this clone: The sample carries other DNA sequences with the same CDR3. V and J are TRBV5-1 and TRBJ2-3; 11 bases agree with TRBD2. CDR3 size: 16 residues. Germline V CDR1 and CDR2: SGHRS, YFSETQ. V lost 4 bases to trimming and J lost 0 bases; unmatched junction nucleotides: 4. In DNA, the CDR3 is TGCGCCAGCAGCGTCACTAGCGGGAGTAGCACAGATACGCAGTATTTT. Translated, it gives CASSVTSGSSTDTQYF.

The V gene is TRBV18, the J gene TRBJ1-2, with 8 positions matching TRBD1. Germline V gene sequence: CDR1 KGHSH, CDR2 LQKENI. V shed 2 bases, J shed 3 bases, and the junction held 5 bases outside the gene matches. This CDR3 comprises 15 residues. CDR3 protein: CASSPGQGTYYGYTF. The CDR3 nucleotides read TGTGCCAGCTCACCAGGACAGGGAACGTACTATGGCTACACCTTC.

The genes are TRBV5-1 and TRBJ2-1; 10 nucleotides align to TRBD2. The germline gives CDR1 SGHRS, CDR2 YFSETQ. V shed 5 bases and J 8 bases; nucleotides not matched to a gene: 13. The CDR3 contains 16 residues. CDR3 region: CASRELLAGDVDEQFF. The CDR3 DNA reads TGCGCCAGCAGGGAACTTCTAGCGGGAGACGTGGATGAGCAGTTCTTC.

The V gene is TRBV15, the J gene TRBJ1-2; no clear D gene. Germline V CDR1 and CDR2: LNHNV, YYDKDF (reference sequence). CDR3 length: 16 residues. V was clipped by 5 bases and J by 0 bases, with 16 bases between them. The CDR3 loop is CATSQAGGVANYGYTF. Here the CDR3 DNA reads TGTGCCACCAGCCAAGCAGGCGGGGTAGCTAACTATGGCTACACCTTC.

The DNA of the CDR3 is TGTGCCAGCAGTTTATTTAGTCCGGGAGAGACCCAGTACTTC. Protein product: CASSLFSPGETQYF. The J gene is TRBJ2-5, the V gene TRBV27; D not certain. The CDR3 consists of 14 residues. The V and J ends lost 1 base and 4 bases respectively, with 10 bases between them. In germline, CDR1 is MNHEY, CDR2 SMNVEV (reference sequence).

DNA for the CDR3: TGTGCCAGCAGCGTCTATACCTATGGCTACACCTTC. The encoded protein is CASSVYTYGYTF. The J gene is TRBJ1-2, the V gene TRBV28; D not resolved. Germline V gene lookup returns CDR1 MDHEN and CDR2 SYDVKM. Trimming removed 6 bases at V and 4 bases at J, with 9 bases between. The CDR3 has 12 residues.

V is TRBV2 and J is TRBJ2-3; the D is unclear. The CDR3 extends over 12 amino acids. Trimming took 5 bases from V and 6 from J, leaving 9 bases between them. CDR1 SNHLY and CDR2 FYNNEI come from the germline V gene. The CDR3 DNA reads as TGTGCCAGCAGTCGCGCCCTGGATACGCAGTATTTT. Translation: CASSRALDTQYF.

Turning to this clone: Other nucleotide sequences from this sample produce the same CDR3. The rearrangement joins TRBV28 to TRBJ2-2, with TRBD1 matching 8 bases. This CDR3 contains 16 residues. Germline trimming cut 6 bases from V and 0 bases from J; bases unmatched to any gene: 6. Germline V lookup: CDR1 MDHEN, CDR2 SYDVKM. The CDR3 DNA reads TGTGCCAGCAGCCTTGACAGGGGACCGAACACCGGGGAGCTGTTTTTT. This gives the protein CASSLDRGPNTGELFF.

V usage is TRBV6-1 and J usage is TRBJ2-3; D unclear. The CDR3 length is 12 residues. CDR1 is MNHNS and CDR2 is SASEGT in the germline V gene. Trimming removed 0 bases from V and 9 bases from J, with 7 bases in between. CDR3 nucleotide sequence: TGTGCCAGCAGTGAAGCAGGGTTCACGCAGTATTTT. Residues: CASSEAGFTQYF.

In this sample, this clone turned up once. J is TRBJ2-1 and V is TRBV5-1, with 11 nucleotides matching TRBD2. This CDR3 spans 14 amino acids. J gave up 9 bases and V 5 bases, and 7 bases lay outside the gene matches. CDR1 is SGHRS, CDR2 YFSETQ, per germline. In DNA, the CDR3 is TGCGCCAGCAGGGAGACTAGCGGGGTTGGTGAGCAGTTCTTC. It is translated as CASRETSGVGEQFF.

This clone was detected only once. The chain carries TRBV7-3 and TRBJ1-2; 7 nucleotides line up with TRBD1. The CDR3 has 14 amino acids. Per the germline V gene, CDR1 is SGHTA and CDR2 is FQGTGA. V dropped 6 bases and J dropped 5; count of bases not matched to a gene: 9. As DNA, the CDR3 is TGTGCCAGCAGGGCTCGGGACAGAGGATATGGCTACACCTTC. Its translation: CASRARDRGYGYTF.

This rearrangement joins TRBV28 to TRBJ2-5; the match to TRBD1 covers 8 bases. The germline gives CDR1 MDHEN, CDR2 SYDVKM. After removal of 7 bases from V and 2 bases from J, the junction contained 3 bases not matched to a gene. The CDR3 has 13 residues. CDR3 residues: CASIRGRQETQYF. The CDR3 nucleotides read TGTGCCAGCATCAGGGGGCGGCAAGAGACCCAGTACTTC.

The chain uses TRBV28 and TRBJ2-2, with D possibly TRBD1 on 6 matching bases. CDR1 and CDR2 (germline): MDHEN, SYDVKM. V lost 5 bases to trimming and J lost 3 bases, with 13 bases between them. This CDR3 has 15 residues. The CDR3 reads CASSPPDRYTGELFF. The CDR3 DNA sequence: TGTGCCAGCAGTCCTCCCGACAGGTACACCGGGGAGCTGTTTTTT.